In its sample, the clone carrying this T cell receptor beta chain was seen a few times. Its antigen is not identified. Unique molecular identifiers were incorporated into the prepared TCRbeta library. TCRdb independently ran MiXCR on the PCR reads; one entry per CDR3 protein. This table holds 330,000 or so distinct CDR3 sequences, over 7.5% found once. This entry belongs to a study of T-cell reconstitution after alpha-beta-depleted transplantation in children. Study outcomes and limitations: The authors attributed T-cell counts and diversity one year after transplant mostly to newly produced T cells.

This TCR was recovered from a female patient between 2 and 15 years old who had a stem cell transplant for Fanconi anemia, so the T cells may come from the graft donor. The starting material was peripheral blood, obtained 360 days after TCRalphabeta/CD19-depleted stem cell transplant.

The CDR3 is CASSSEFWDGSYEQYF. The CDR3 coding sequence is TGTGCCAGCAGCTCCGAATTCTGGGACGGATCCTACGAGCAGTACTTC. The rearrangement joins TRBV7-9 to TRBJ2-7, with D perhaps matching TRBD1 or TRBD2 (5 bases each). The CDR3 totals 16 residues. Germline values: CDR1 SEHNR, CDR2 FQNEAQ (reference sequence). The V and J ends lost 4 bases and 1 base respectively, with 17 bases between them.